This TCR beta chain came from a study of cytomegalovirus exposure and HLA in healthy donors. Study context: As an earlier analysis found, 150 million to 200 million T cells yielded around 110 million unique TCR beta sequences. The Caucasian-associated ancestry cluster held over 65% of a few hundred genotyped donors.

V gave up 3 bases and J gave up 2 bases, with 14 bases separating them. Germline V gene sequence: CDR1 SGDLS, CDR2 YYNGEE. The CDR3 covers 15 residues. Study-wide points: TCR beta chains numbering approximately 150 were designated cytomegalovirus-associated. A later examination showed that TCR association rates differed by HLA locus, with DRB1 most and HLA-C fewest.

About this clone itself: Its matching antigen is unknown.

Amplification used 60 Vbeta primers and 13 Jbeta primers. The method was immunoSEQ multiplex PCR; TCRdb's version includes in-frame clones alone and lacks a portion of them. Of about 84,000 clones detected, around 68% appear once; the ten largest clones hold over 14%. The specimen sequenced was PBMCs. This clonotype was obtained from a woman between 40 and 50 years old in good health and CMV-seropositive. The V and J genes are TRBV9 and TRBJ1-2, with a possible D match to TRBD1 (6 bases). The CDR3 nucleotides are TGTGCCAGCAGCGCCTTTACAGGGTCCAACTATGGCTACACCTTC. This gives the protein CASSAFTGSNYGYTF.